The next 21 T cell receptor beta chains were all read from a single sample in a study of a mutant IDH1 vaccine in newly diagnosed glioma. The sample's time point: week 23, last vaccination. Mutant IDH1 20-mer peptide, at 300 ug, made up each vaccine dose, with topical imiquimod. Here immunoSEQ multiplex PCR was the method, and the copy in TCRdb shows in-frame clones only, minus some. The sample lists approximately 41,000 clones, around 93% occurring once. Antigen specificity for these receptors is unknown. The specimen comprised PBMCs, sampled from a glioma patient whose treatment included an IDH1 peptide vaccine. All receptors derive from a man between 45 and 60 years old with glioma.

V gene TRBV4-3 combines with J gene TRBJ2-3; tentatively, D is TRBD1 or TRBD2 (6 bases each). CDR1 is LGHNA and CDR2 is YSLEER in the germline V gene. This CDR3 has 19 residues. Between the trimmed V and J ends, which lost 1 base and 0 bases, there was a span of 20 bases. CDR3 in amino acids: CASSQGPQGGPASTDTQYF. CDR3 DNA sequence: TGCGCCAGCAGCCAAGGACCCCAAGGGGGGCCCGCTAGCACAGATACGCAGTATTTT.

This clone was seen just once. V usage is TRBV21-1 and J usage is TRBJ1-1; no check of the table's D call, TRBD1, against the DNA was made. TRBV21-1 is tagged as a pseudogene. This CDR3 is 15 amino acids long. The CDR3 is CASSMDRSSLKEAFF. Written as DNA, the CDR3 is TGTGCCAGCAGCATGGACAGGAGCTCACTGAAGGAAGCTTTCTTT.

J is TRBJ2-7 and V is TRBV27; TRBD1 is a possible D gene (6 bases). The CDR3 spans 11 residues. Germline V lookup: CDR1 MNHEY, CDR2 SMNVEV (reference sequence). V gave up 6 bases and J gave up 6 bases, with 9 bases separating them. CDR3 coding DNA: TGTGCCAGCAGGGGGGCGCGCGAGCAGTACTTC. This encodes CASRGAREQYF.

J is TRBJ1-3 and V is TRBV28; D is possibly TRBD1 (5 bases). Germline loops: CDR1 MDHEN, CDR2 SYDVKM. The CDR3 sequence is 15 residues long. V was clipped by 7 bases and J by 0 bases, with 13 bases between them. This CDR3 is CASTSRGRSGNTIYF. The CDR3 DNA is TGTGCCAGCACCTCCCGGGGCCGCTCTGGAAACACCATATATTTT.

This sequence joins TRBV27 and TRBJ1-6; unclear D gene. Trimming stripped 8 bases from V and 7 bases from J, with 12 bases between. The CDR3 is 13 residues long. CDR1 is MNHEY, CDR2 SMNVEV, per germline (reference sequence). CDR3 nucleotides: TGTGCCAGCCGTGCCGGGTTGAATTCACCCCTCCACTTT. It is translated as CASRAGLNSPLHF.

V usage is TRBV6-5 and J usage is TRBJ1-5, with 10 bases identical to TRBD1. V was clipped by 6 bases and J by 5 bases; unmatched bases: 7. In germline, CDR1 is MNHEY, CDR2 SVGAGI. This CDR3 comprises 15 residues. The CDR3 region is CASSPGQGRDQPQHF. The CDR3 DNA sequence: TGTGCCAGCAGCCCGGGACAGGGGAGGGATCAGCCCCAGCATTTT.

The chain joins TRBV7-2 to TRBJ2-5; TRBD2 might be the D (6 bases). CDR3 length: 19 residues. Per the germline V gene, CDR1 is SGHTA and CDR2 is FQGNSA. Between the trimmed V and J ends, which lost 3 bases and 2 bases, there was a span of 25 bases. CDR3 nucleotide sequence: TGTGCCAGCAGCTTCCGTACTATGGGTTGGGGGAGGCTTCAAGAGACCCAGTACTTC. This translates into CASSFRTMGWGRLQETQYF. Based on the CDR3 plus reference TRBV7-2 and TRBJ2-5, the full variable domain is GAGVSQSPSNKVTEKGKDVELRCDPISGHTALYWYRQSLGQGLEFLIYFQGNSAPDKSGLPSDRFSAERTGGSVSTLTIQRTQQEDSAVYLCASSFRTMGWGRLQETQYFGPGTRLLVL.

V is TRBV27 and J is TRBJ1-6, with unresolved D. The V gene lost 6 bases and the J gene lost 3 bases, with 12 bases spanning the gap. Germline V gives CDR1 MNHEY, CDR2 SMNVEV (reference sequence). The CDR3 covers 15 residues. The CDR3 bases are TGTGCCAGCAGCGGGGTGGATAGCTATAATTCACCCCTCCACTTT. Encoded protein: CASSGVDSYNSPLHF.

The chain is built from TRBV2 and TRBJ1-2; D remains unclear. The germline V gene has CDR1 SNHLY and CDR2 FYNNEI. The ends were cut back, 1 base at V and 4 bases at J, with 13 bases in the middle. This CDR3 region has 15 residues. CDR3 sequence: CASSEGRDRSYGYTF. The CDR3 nucleotides read TGTGCCAGCAGTGAAGGGCGGGATAGGAGCTATGGCTACACCTTC. Supplemented by reference TRBV2 and TRBJ1-2, the full variable domain reads EPEVTQTPSHQVTQMGQEVILRCVPISNHLYFYWYRQILGQKVEFLVSFYNNEISEKSEIFDDQFSVERPDGSNFTLKIRSTKLEDSAMYFCASSEGRDRSYGYTFGSGTRLTVV.

The chain carries TRBV7-2 and TRBJ1-3; no definite D call. V lost 5 bases, J lost 6 bases, and 14 bases lay in between. The germline CDR1 and CDR2 sequences are SGHTA and FQGNSA. The CDR3 totals 14 residues. The CDR3 protein is CASSLDRAVNTIYF. CDR3 bases: TGTGCCAGCAGCCTGGACCGGGCCGTAAACACCATATATTTT.

The chain carries TRBV5-6 and TRBJ1-1, with 9 bases lining up with TRBD1. Germline assignment: CDR1 SGHDT and CDR2 YYEEEE. V shed 4 bases and J 3 bases; nucleotides not matched to a gene: 4. The CDR3 has 14 residues. As DNA, the CDR3 is TGTGCCAGCAGCCCGGGACAGGGATACACTGAAGCTTTCTTT. Its protein is CASSPGQGYTEAFF.

The V and J genes are TRBV6-4 and TRBJ1-4; D not resolved. V lost 2 bases and J 0 bases, leaving 7 bases between the germline ends. Germline CDR1 reads MRHNA; CDR2 reads SNTAGT. This CDR3 spans 15 amino acids. DNA of the CDR3: TGTGCCAGCAGTGACGACCTGACAACTAATGAAAAACTGTTTTTT. Its translation is CASSDDLTTNEKLFF.

This chain uses TRBV4-1 with TRBJ1-2; D not resolved. Deletions cut 0 bases from V and 8 bases from J, with 16 bases between. The CDR3 length is 15 residues. CDR1 and CDR2 (germline): MGHRA, YSYEKL. The CDR3 region is CASSQDGSGYDGYTF. CDR3 in DNA: TGCGCCAGCAGCCAAGATGGCAGCGGGTATGACGGCTACACCTTC.

This chain uses TRBV7-2 with TRBJ1-2, with a weak D call TRBD1 (6 bases). V lost 2 bases and J 5 bases, leaving 12 bases between the germline ends. Germline V gene data show CDR1 as SGHTA and CDR2 as FQGNSA. The CDR3 has 14 amino acids. CDR3 residues: CASSLRPQGYGYTF. The CDR3 DNA is TGTGCCAGCAGCTTACGTCCACAGGGATATGGCTACACCTTC. The full variable domain, completed using reference TRBV7-2 and TRBJ1-2, is GAGVSQSPSNKVTEKGKDVELRCDPISGHTALYWYRQSLGQGLEFLIYFQGNSAPDKSGLPSDRFSAERTGGSVSTLTIQRTQQEDSAVYLCASSLRPQGYGYTFGSGTRLTVV.

The chain joins TRBV5-5 to TRBJ2-3, with unresolved D. There are 13 residues in the CDR3. The germline CDR1 and CDR2 sequences are SGHKS and YYEKEE (reference sequence). Trimming pared 1 base from V and 5 bases from J, leaving 8 bases between. Here the CDR3 reads CASSLPGKDTQYF. CDR3 DNA: TGTGCCAGCAGCTTGCCGGGTAAAGATACGCAGTATTTT.

This clone is large (0.1 to 1%) within its sample. CDR3 protein: CASSYSTSGGAEQFF. The CDR3 nucleotides read TGTGCCAGCAGTTACTCGACTAGCGGGGGAGCAGAGCAGTTCTTC. The chain has TRBV6-5 and TRBJ2-1, with 12 bases aligning to TRBD2. With V trimmed by 0 bases and J by 10 bases, 4 bases remained unmatched. The CDR3 covers 15 residues. Looked up from germline, CDR1 is MNHEY and CDR2 is SVGAGI.

The chain employs TRBV6-6 and TRBJ1-2; maybe TRBD1 (6 bases). This CDR3 is built from 16 residues. Between the trimmed V and J ends, which lost 5 bases and 2 bases, there was a span of 18 bases. Per the germline V gene, CDR1 is MNHNY and CDR2 is SVGAGI (reference sequence). The CDR3 DNA reads TGTGCCAGCAGTCCTTCGACAGGTACCTTAAACTATGGCTACACCTTC. It yields the protein CASSPSTGTLNYGYTF.

The chain links TRBV7-2 to TRBJ1-5; tentatively, D is TRBD1 (5 bases). This CDR3 contains 15 residues. V lost 2 bases to trimming and J lost 5 bases, with 13 bases between them. The germline CDR1 and CDR2 sequences are SGHTA and FQGNSA. CDR3 nucleotide sequence: TGTGCCAGCAGCTTACGTGCCAGGGACGATCAGCCCCAGCATTTT. This codes for CASSLRARDDQPQHF.

V is TRBV7-2 and J is TRBJ1-1; TRBD1 is a possible D gene (6 bases). The CDR3 length is 14 residues. Germline CDR1 and CDR2: SGHTA and FQGNSA. Trimming took off 4 bases at V and 4 bases at J, with 13 bases between the two ends. The CDR3: CASSYKVGGTEAFF. The CDR3 coding sequence is TGTGCCAGCAGCTATAAGGTAGGGGGCACTGAAGCTTTCTTT.

The chain employs TRBV5-1 and TRBJ2-7, with TRBD1 matching over 9 bases. CDR3 length: 16 amino acids. Trimming cost V 3 bases and J 1 base; bases outside gene matches: 8. CDR1 SGHRS and CDR2 YFSETQ come from the germline V gene. The CDR3 sequence: CASSYTSTGGSYEQYF. CDR3 bases: TGCGCCAGCAGCTACACCTCGACAGGGGGTTCCTACGAGCAGTACTTC. Complete variable domain (other parts from reference TRBV5-1 and TRBJ2-7): KAGVTQTPRYLIKTRGQQVTLSCSPISGHRSVSWYQQTPGQGLQFLFEYFSETQRNKGNFPGRFSGRQFSNSRSEMNVSTLELGDSALYLCASSYTSTGGSYEQYFGPGTRLTVT.

This chain joins TRBV6-1 and TRBJ2-7, with 10 bases identical to TRBD1. From germline, CDR1 is MNHNS and CDR2 SASEGT. Trimming removed 2 bases from V and 3 bases from J; junction bases left unmatched: 10. The CDR3 consists of 17 residues. Here the CDR3 reads CASSEYGGQGGDYEQYF. CDR3 nucleotides: TGTGCCAGCAGTGAATACGGAGGACAGGGGGGAGACTACGAGCAGTACTTC.